A selection of T cell receptor beta chains follows, all from one sample in a study of glioma-infiltrating T cells. TCRdb called the multiplex PCR reads again in MiXCR, with one record for every CDR3 protein. The table shows around 390,000 distinct CDR3 sequences, with about two fifths occurring only once. The source material was glioma tissue, nonneoplastic brain tissue, or PBMCs (not recorded which). These receptors were obtained from a human donor with low-grade glioma or glioblastoma, undergoing nonglioma brain surgery, or in good health (not recorded which). The CDR3 runs from the conserved cysteine through the conserved F or W. A D gene is named only where the DNA matches it firmly. Some rows mark clone size as missing; the rest say once, few, many or name a class of expanded clone.

V	J	length	size	D	CDR3	DNA
TRBV7-2	TRBJ2-7	15	.	TRBD2	CASSLLLAGSYEQYF	TGTGCCAGCAGCTTACTGCTAGCGGGGTCCTACGAGCAGTACTTC
TRBV7-2	TRBJ2-7	18	.	.	CASSRGPPVRLISYEQYF	TGTGCCAGCAGTAGGGGACCCCCCGTTAGGTTGATCTCCTACGAGCAGTACTTC
TRBV20-1	TRBJ2-1	13	many	TRBD1	CSAREGTVNEQFF	TGCAGTGCTAGAGAAGGGACAGTCAATGAGCAGTTCTTC
TRBV19	TRBJ2-3	14	.	TRBD1	CASRDRATTDTQYF	TGTGCCAGTAGGGACAGGGCCACTACAGATACGCAGTATTTT
TRBV20-1	TRBJ1-1	13	.	.	CRLVTGRGTEAFF	TGCAGACTGGTGACAGGCCGGGGCACTGAAGCTTTCTTT
TRBV15	TRBJ2-7	17	many	TRBD2	CATSRVTPSGSFYEQYF	TGTGCCACCAGCAGAGTAACCCCTAGCGGGAGTTTCTACGAGCAGTACTTC
TRBV6-2/TRBV6-3	TRBJ2-1	12	many	TRBD1	CASSFDDRGILF	TGTGCCAGCAGTTTCGATGACAGGGGTATACTCTTC
TRBV4-3	TRBJ2-1	14	few	.	CAGSQVAAYNEQFF	TGCGCCGGCAGCCAAGTGGCAGCCTACAATGAGCAGTTCTTC
TRBV27	TRBJ2-3	15	many	.	CASSLSGAGMDTQYF	TGTGCCAGCAGTTTGAGCGGAGCCGGAATGGATACGCAGTATTTT
TRBV6-2/TRBV6-3	TRBJ2-5	14	.	.	CASTNRDTQETQYF	TGTGCCAGCACTAACCGGGACACACAAGAGACCCAGTACTTC
TRBV28	TRBJ1-1	11	many	.	CASSEGTEAFF	TGTGCCAGCTCCGAGGGGACTGAAGCTTTCTTT
TRBV4-1	TRBJ2-1	12	few	.	CASSPSGAQQFF	TGCGCCAGCAGCCCGAGTGGGGCACAGCAGTTCTTC
TRBV6-1	TRBJ1-5	12	few	.	CASRELLQPQHF	TGTGCCAGCAGAGAGCTACTTCAGCCCCAGCATTTT
TRBV20-1	TRBJ2-1	15	.	TRBD2	CSARGGSGNYNEQFF	TGCAGTGCTAGAGGGGGAAGCGGGAACTACAATGAGCAGTTCTTC
TRBV4-2	TRBJ1-5	17	few	TRBD1	CASSQEGQGATDQPQHF	TGTGCCAGCAGCCAAGAAGGGCAGGGGGCAACCGATCAGCCCCAGCATTTT
TRBV5-4	TRBJ2-4	12	.	.	CATKDSAHIQYF	TGTGCCACGAAGGACAGTGCTCACATTCAGTACTTC
TRBV6-2/TRBV6-3	TRBJ2-1	15	many	.	CASSYSGSSYNEQFF	TGTGCCAGCAGTTACTCGGGAAGCTCCTACAATGAGCAGTTCTTC
TRBV2	TRBJ1-2	13	few	.	CASFHDQWYGYTF	TGTGCCAGCTTTCACGACCAGTGGTATGGCTACACCTTC
TRBV25-1	TRBJ1-4	16	few	TRBD1	CASSDPPRDREEKLFF	TGTGCCAGCAGTGACCCCCCCCGGGACAGGGAGGAAAAACTGTTTTTT
TRBV19	TRBJ1-5	16	few	.	CASSIWHLGDNQPQHF	TGTGCCAGTAGTATATGGCACCTCGGGGACAATCAGCCCCAGCATTTT
TRBV28	TRBJ2-1	15	few	TRBD2	CASSSLGSGGNEQFF	TGTGCCAGCAGTTCCCTCGGGAGCGGGGGGAATGAGCAGTTCTTC
TRBV2	TRBJ2-6	15	few	.	CASSTRNSGANVLTF	TGTGCCAGCAGTACACGGAACTCTGGGGCCAACGTCCTGACTTTC
TRBV7-2	TRBJ2-1	14	.	.	CASRMAGFGNEQFF	TGTGCCAGCAGGATGGCAGGGTTCGGGAATGAGCAGTTCTTC
TRBV4-3	TRBJ2-7	15	.	.	CASSQDRIRTYEQYF	TGCGCCAGCAGCCAAGATCGGATTCGAACCTACGAGCAGTACTTC
TRBV4-2	TRBJ2-3	16	.	.	CASSQVGGPSIDTQYF	TGTGCCAGCAGCCAAGTAGGCGGGCCTAGCATAGATACGCAGTATTTT
TRBV10-2	TRBJ2-2	15	once	TRBD2	CANSERSGSTGELFF	TGTGCCAACAGTGAGCGGAGCGGGAGCACCGGGGAGCTGTTTTTT
TRBV10-3	TRBJ2-3	14	.	.	CAISESTGTDTQYF	TGTGCCATCAGTGAGTCGACGGGGACAGATACGCAGTATTTT
TRBV6-1	TRBJ2-5	15	medium-sized	TRBD1	CASSRDRGILETQYF	TGTGCCAGCAGCCGGGACAGGGGGATTCTGGAGACCCAGTACTTC
TRBV28	TRBJ1-3	18	few	.	CASSSLESALSSGNTIYF	TGTGCCAGCAGTTCACTGGAGTCAGCCCTTTCCTCTGGAAACACCATATATTTT
TRBV6-2/TRBV6-3	TRBJ2-7	16	.	.	CASSYSSQGLGDEQYF	TGTGCCAGCAGTTACTCGAGCCAGGGCCTAGGCGATGAGCAGTACTTC